What follows are 29 T cell receptor beta chains derived from one specimen sequenced in a study of shared clonotypes between healthy human individuals. Method: immunoSEQ multiplex PCR; TCRdb's copy keeps in-frame clones and lacks some. The sample yields hundreds of thousands of clones, 90% to 96% seen once. Sequences were obtained from naive CD4+ T cells sorted from blood. Indicated subset: CD45RA+ positively selected. These receptors all stem from a young woman in good health.

This chain uses TRBV4-1 with TRBJ1-2; 7 nucleotides agree with TRBD1. The trim removed 6 bases at V and 4 bases at J, leaving 11 bases unmatched. Germline V gene data show CDR1 as MGHRA and CDR2 as YSYEKL. This CDR3 has 15 residues. This CDR3 reads CASRSPGQSIYGYTF. CDR3 nucleotides: TGCGCCAGCAGGTCCCCGGGACAGAGTATCTATGGCTACACCTTC.

The chain recombines TRBV5-4 with TRBJ2-7; no firm D call. The CDR3 is 14 amino acids. CDR1 and CDR2 from the germline V gene are SGHNT and YYREEE (reference sequence). Trimming shortened V by 9 bases and J by 7 bases, and 23 bases separated the two germline ends. CDR3 in amino acids: CATTSRQLGWEQYF. The DNA for the CDR3 is TGTGCCACCACGTCGAGGCAGCTCGGATGGGAGCAGTACTTC.

The chain recombines TRBV21-1 with TRBJ1-2. TRBV21-1 is reported as a pseudogene. The CDR3 loop spans 16 amino acids. CDR3 sequence reads: CASSKGFHKLGYGYTF. The CDR3, as DNA: TGTGCCAGCAGCAAAGGCTTCCACAAGCTTGGCTATGGCTACACCTTC.

V usage is TRBV5-1 and J usage is TRBJ2-1, with TRBD2 identical over 7 bases. The CDR3 extends over 17 amino acids. Trimming at V came to 4 bases and at J to 8 bases, leaving 18 bases not matched to a gene. Germline lookup yields CDR1 SGHRS and CDR2 YFSETQ. As DNA, the CDR3 is TGCGCCAGCAGCCCCCAGGCGGCGGGGGTTGGTATCGATGAGCAGTTCTTC. It yields the protein CASSPQAAGVGIDEQFF. Variable domain in full (rest from reference TRBV5-1 and TRBJ2-1): KAGVTQTPRYLIKTRGQQVTLSCSPISGHRSVSWYQQTPGQGLQFLFEYFSETQRNKGNFPGRFSGRQFSNSRSEMNVSTLELGDSALYLCASSPQAAGVGIDEQFFGPGTRLTVL.

This chain connects TRBV5-6 to TRBJ1-5; 8 bases agree with TRBD1. Losses at the gene ends were 2 bases for V and 7 bases for J; bases not matched to a gene: 8. CDR3 length: 15 residues. Germline values: CDR1 SGHDT, CDR2 YYEEEE. The CDR3 coding sequence is TGTGCCAGCAGCTTCAGGGGGCGCTCCCCACAGCCCCAGCATTTT. Translating gives CASSFRGRSPQPQHF.

The V call is TRBV6-1, the J call TRBJ1-1, with D possibly being TRBD1 (6 bases). The germline V and J ends were trimmed by 8 bases and 4 bases, with 17 bases remaining between them. The germline gives CDR1 MNHNS, CDR2 SASEGT. The CDR3 covers 14 residues. This chain's CDR3 is CASSERWGATEAFF. The CDR3 DNA reads as TGTGCCAGCTCCGAACGGTGGGGGGCCACTGAAGCTTTCTTT.

V is TRBV28 and J is TRBJ2-7, with D perhaps TRBD1 (6 bases). The ends were cut back, 7 bases at V and 2 bases at J, with 15 bases in the middle. The CDR3 is made up of 14 amino acids. CDR1 MDHEN and CDR2 SYDVKM come from the germline V gene. The CDR3 region is CASTSRDIPYEQYF. The CDR3 DNA sequence: TGTGCCAGCACCTCAAGGGACATACCCTACGAGCAGTACTTC.

J is TRBJ2-1 and V is TRBV6-5; no clear D. The CDR3 sequence is 14 residues long. Per the germline V gene, CDR1 is MNHEY and CDR2 is SVGAGI. Trimming removed 2 bases at V and 6 bases at J, with 11 bases between. Here the CDR3 reads CASSYSHTLNEQFF. CDR3 sequence (DNA): TGTGCCAGCAGTTACAGTCACACGCTCAATGAGCAGTTCTTC.

This chain joins TRBV4-1 and TRBJ2-5; D uncertain. The J call may be wrong; the DNA end is better matched by TRBJ2-7. This CDR3 spans 16 amino acids. Germline V CDR1 and CDR2: MGHRA, YSYEKL. The DNA of the CDR3 is TGCGCCAGCAGCCAAGAGGCGGTTCCGAGAACCTACGAGCAGTACTTC. It codes for CASSQEAVPRTYEQYF.

The V call is TRBV7-9, the J call TRBJ1-4, with a possible D match to TRBD1 (5 bases). The CDR3 has 15 residues. From germline, CDR1 is SEHNR and CDR2 FQNEAQ (reference sequence). The V end lost 3 bases, the J end lost 4 bases, and 12 bases lay between the germline ends. The CDR3 region has the DNA TGTGCCAGCAGCTTGGGAGGGGTGAATAATGAAAAACTGTTTTTT. It codes for CASSLGGVNNEKLFF.

In this sample, this clone turned up once. The chain uses TRBV7-8 and TRBJ1-4; maybe TRBD1 (5 bases). Germline V lookup: CDR1 SGHVS, CDR2 FQNEAQ. The length of the CDR3 is 15 residues. Trimming stripped 0 bases from V and 6 bases from J, with 11 bases between. In DNA, the CDR3 is TGTGCCAGCAGCTTAGCAGCAAGGGGCCATGAAAAACTGTTTTTT. Its protein product is CASSLAARGHEKLFF.

The chain carries TRBV6-1 and TRBJ2-7; 8 nucleotides match TRBD2. The CDR3 has 13 residues. With 7 bases clipped from V and 3 bases from J, the junction kept 5 bases outside the gene matches. Germline V lookup: CDR1 MNHNS, CDR2 SASEGT. CDR3: CASTSLADYEQYF. The CDR3 coding sequence is TGTGCCAGCACCTCACTAGCGGACTACGAGCAGTACTTC.

The chain joins TRBV5-4 to TRBJ2-7; D not certain. The V and J ends lost 4 bases and 3 bases respectively, with 14 bases between them. Germline loops: CDR1 SGHNT, CDR2 YYREEE (reference sequence). This CDR3 is 14 amino acids long. The CDR3 coding sequence is TGTGCCAGCAGCCACCTAGGATCACTCTACGAGCAGTACTTC. This gives the protein CASSHLGSLYEQYF.

V is TRBV29-1 and J is TRBJ2-7; possibly TRBD2 for D (5 bases). Germline CDR1 reads SQVTM; CDR2 reads ANQGSEA. Trimming pared 6 bases from V and 3 bases from J, leaving 9 bases between. The CDR3 extends over 11 amino acids. The chain's CDR3 is CSVGDYYEQYF. CDR3 nucleotide sequence: TGCAGCGTGGGAGACTACTACGAGCAGTACTTC.

The gene calls are TRBV7-9 and TRBJ2-7; D gene unclear. The CDR3 consists of 16 residues. V lost 5 bases and J 2 bases, leaving 19 bases between the germline ends. The germline V gene encodes CDR1 SEHNR and CDR2 FQNEAQ (reference sequence). CDR3 protein: CASSIPAGPDTYEQYF. Written as DNA, the CDR3 is TGTGCCAGCAGCATCCCGGCAGGCCCCGATACCTACGAGCAGTACTTC.

J is TRBJ2-7 and V is TRBV28, with no clear D. In germline, CDR1 is MDHEN, CDR2 SYDVKM. With 10 bases removed from V and 5 bases from J, the gap between germline ends came to 18 bases. The CDR3 runs to 13 residues. As DNA, the CDR3 is TGTGCCACCTTAGGACCGCTCGGAGACGAGCAGTACTTC. Encoded protein: CATLGPLGDEQYF.

The V and J genes are TRBV2 and TRBJ2-1; maybe TRBD2 (6 bases). Trimming took 4 bases from V and 10 from J, leaving 17 bases between them. The CDR3 sequence is 14 residues long. Germline values: CDR1 SNHLY, CDR2 FYNNEI. CDR3 loop: CASSARLVGREQFF. The CDR3 DNA sequence: TGTGCCAGCAGTGCTAGACTAGTCGGTCGCGAGCAGTTCTTC.

The V gene is TRBV28, the J gene TRBJ1-4; a weak D match, TRBD1 (5 bases). CDR3 length: 14 residues. Trimming shortened V by 1 base and J by 7 bases, and 10 bases separated the two germline ends. Germline loops: CDR1 MDHEN, CDR2 SYDVKM. The CDR3: CASSLSAGSEKLFF. The CDR3 DNA reads TGTGCCAGCAGTTTATCGGCAGGGAGTGAAAAACTGTTTTTT.

V usage is TRBV19 and J usage is TRBJ1-2, with D possibly TRBD1 on 5 matching bases. Per germline, CDR1 LNHDA and CDR2 SQIVND (reference sequence). The V and J ends lost 3 bases and 4 bases respectively, with 12 bases between them. The CDR3 is made up of 14 amino acids. The chain's CDR3 is CASSMAAQGYGYTF. The CDR3 coding sequence is TGTGCCAGTAGTATGGCGGCCCAGGGCTATGGCTACACCTTC.

With respect to this clone: The same CDR3 arises from other DNA sequences in this sample as well. J is TRBJ2-1 and V is TRBV5-1; 9 bases fit TRBD2. Germline CDR1 SGHRS, CDR2 YFSETQ. The CDR3 loop spans 16 amino acids. J lost 0 bases, V lost 4 bases, and 5 bases had no gene match. CDR3 loop: CASSLLSGSSYNEQFF. CDR3 coding DNA: TGCGCCAGCAGCCTACTTAGCGGGAGCTCCTACAATGAGCAGTTCTTC.

The gene calls are TRBV6-1 and TRBJ1-1; D is perhaps TRBD1 (5 bases). The CDR3 runs 16 residues. Germline assignment: CDR1 MNHNS and CDR2 SASEGT. V was clipped by 2 bases and J by 0 bases, with 13 bases between them. Here the CDR3 DNA reads TGTGCCAGCAGTGAATTTGAGGGGCGCCTGAACACTGAAGCTTTCTTT. Amino acid sequence: CASSEFEGRLNTEAFF.

The V gene is TRBV28, the J gene TRBJ2-1; 7 nucleotides match TRBD1. J was trimmed by 8 bases and V by 9 bases; bases with no gene match: 16. This CDR3 has 15 residues. The germline CDR1 and CDR2 sequences are MDHEN and SYDVKM. CDR3 in DNA: TGTGCCAGTCTAACACAGGGGAGTGGTAGGGATGAGCAGTTCTTC. Protein sequence: CASLTQGSGRDEQFF.

The J gene is TRBJ1-5, the V gene TRBV28; no clear D. With 5 bases removed from V and 3 bases from J, the gap between germline ends came to 8 bases. The CDR3 length is 13 residues. The germline V gene has CDR1 MDHEN and CDR2 SYDVKM. The CDR3 DNA reads as TGTGCCAGCAGTACCTCTACCAATCAGCCCCAGCATTTT. It codes for CASSTSTNQPQHF.

This chain connects TRBV7-2 to TRBJ2-2, with D uncertain. The CDR3 is 14 amino acids. Germline loops: CDR1 SGHTA, CDR2 FQGNSA. Deletions cut 0 bases from V and 5 bases from J, with 7 bases between. The CDR3, as DNA: TGTGCCAGCAGCTTAGCGCTGGGGACCGGGGAGCTGTTTTTT. It is translated as CASSLALGTGELFF.

The chain recombines TRBV5-8 with TRBJ1-4; tentative D call: TRBD1 (5 bases). The CDR3 spans 16 residues. Trimming pared 1 base from V and 0 bases from J, leaving 10 bases between. The germline V gene encodes CDR1 SGHTS and CDR2 YDEGEE. The CDR3 nucleotides read TGTGCCAGCAGCTTGCAGGGACTCGCAACTAATGAAAAACTGTTTTTT. Translation gives CASSLQGLATNEKLFF. The full variable domain, with the rest looked up from reference TRBV5-8 and TRBJ1-4, is EAGVTQSPTHLIKTRGQQATLRCSPISGHTSVYWYQQALGLGLQFLLWYDEGEERNRGNFPPRFSGRQFPNYSSELNVNALELEDSALYLCASSLQGLATNEKLFFGSGTQLSVL.

The chain carries TRBV7-2 and TRBJ2-7; D assignment may be TRBD1 or TRBD2 (5 bases each). The CDR3 covers 15 residues. V lost 5 bases, J lost 0 bases, and 14 bases lay in between. Germline values: CDR1 SGHTA, CDR2 FQGNSA. The CDR3 loop reads CASSSRDRSSYEQYF. Written as DNA, the CDR3 is TGTGCCAGCAGCAGCCGGGACCGGAGCTCCTACGAGCAGTACTTC.

The chain is built from TRBV7-9 and TRBJ2-7; D possibly corresponds to TRBD2 (5 bases). The V end was cut by 3 bases, the J end by 0 bases, with 9 bases between. The CDR3 covers 14 residues. Germline V gives CDR1 SEHNR, CDR2 FQNEAQ (reference sequence). CDR3 DNA: TGTGCCAGCAGCTTCAGCGGAACCTCCTACGAGCAGTACTTC. It codes for CASSFSGTSYEQYF. Full variable domain (outside the CDR3, taken from reference TRBV7-9 and TRBJ2-7): DTGVSQNPRHKITKRGQNVTFRCDPISEHNRLYWYRQTLGQGPEFLTYFQNEAQLEKSRLLSDRFSAERPKGSFSTLEIQRTEQGDSAMYLCASSFSGTSYEQYFGPGTRLTVT.

The chain couples TRBV7-9 to TRBJ2-7; 15 bases are a match to TRBD2. V trimming: 5 bases; J trimming: 7 bases; junction bases outside the gene matches: 6. CDR3 length: 15 amino acids. Per germline, CDR1 SEHNR and CDR2 FQNEAQ (reference sequence). The CDR3 DNA reads as TGTGCCAGCAGCCGGACTAGCGGGAGGGCCGGGGAGCAGTACTTC. Its protein product is CASSRTSGRAGEQYF.

The chain employs TRBV15 and TRBJ2-7; no clear D. Trimming removed 0 bases at V and 3 bases at J, with 15 bases between. Germline values: CDR1 LNHNV, CDR2 YYDKDF (reference sequence). This CDR3 contains 16 residues. In DNA, the CDR3 is TGTGCCACCAGCAGAGATAACCGGCGGAATGTCTACGAGCAGTACTTC. The encoded protein is CATSRDNRRNVYEQYF.